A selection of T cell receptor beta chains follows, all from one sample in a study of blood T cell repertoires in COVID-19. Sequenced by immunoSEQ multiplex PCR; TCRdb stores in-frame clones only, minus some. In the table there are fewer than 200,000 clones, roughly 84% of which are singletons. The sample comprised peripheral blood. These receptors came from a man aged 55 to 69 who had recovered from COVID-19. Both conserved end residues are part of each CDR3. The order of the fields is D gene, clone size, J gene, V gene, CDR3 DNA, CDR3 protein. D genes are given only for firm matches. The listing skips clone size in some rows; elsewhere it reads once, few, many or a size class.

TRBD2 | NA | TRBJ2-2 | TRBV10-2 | TGCGCCAGCAGCTCGGCGGGGGGCTATCGGACCGGGGAGCTGTTTTTT | CASSSAGGYRTGELFF
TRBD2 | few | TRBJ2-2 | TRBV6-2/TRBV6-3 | TGTGCCAGCAGTCCAGTGACTAGCGGCAGTACCGGGGAGCTGTTTTTT | CASSPVTSGSTGELFF
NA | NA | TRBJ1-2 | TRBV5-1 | TGCGCCAGCAGCCTGCAACCGGACAGCCTGGGTGGCTACACCTTC | CASSLQPDSLGGYTF
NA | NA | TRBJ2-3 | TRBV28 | TGTGCCAGCAGCTTCCTCGGGGTCCGCACAGATACGCAGTATTTT | CASSFLGVRTDTQYF
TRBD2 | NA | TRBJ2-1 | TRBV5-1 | TGCGCCAGCAGCCCCGGGACTAGCGGGGTGGACCTTGAGCAGTTCTTC | CASSPGTSGVDLEQFF
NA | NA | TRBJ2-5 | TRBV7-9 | TGTGCCAGCAGCTTAAATCAGGAGACCCAGTACTTC | CASSLNQETQYF
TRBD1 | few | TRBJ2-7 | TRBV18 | TGTGCCAGCTCACCGGGGGCAGGGGGAATGAAGCGGTACGAGCAGTACTTC | CASSPGAGGMKRYEQYF
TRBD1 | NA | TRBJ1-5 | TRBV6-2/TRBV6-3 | TGTGCCAGCAGTTGGACCACAGGGGATCAGCCCCAGCATTTT | CASSWTTGDQPQHF
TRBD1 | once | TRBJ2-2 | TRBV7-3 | TGTGCCAGCAGCTTATTGACAGGGGCGAACACCGGGGAGCTGTTTTTT | CASSLLTGANTGELFF
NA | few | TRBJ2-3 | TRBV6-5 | TGTGCCAGCCGGTACAGGGACCTCACAGATACGCAGTATTTT | CASRYRDLTDTQYF
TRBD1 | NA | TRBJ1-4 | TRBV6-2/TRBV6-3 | TGTGCCAGCAGTTACGGGACAGCCCTAAGTGAAAAACTGTTTTTT | CASSYGTALSEKLFF
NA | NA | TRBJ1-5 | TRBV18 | TGTGCCAGCTCCCCTGGAATACAGACGAATCAGCCCCAGCATTTT | CASSPGIQTNQPQHF
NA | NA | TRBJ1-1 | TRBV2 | TGTGCCTCGTCCAAAGAGCTTAACACTGAAGCTTTCTTT | CASSKELNTEAFF
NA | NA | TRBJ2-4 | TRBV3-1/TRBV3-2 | TGTGCCAGCAGCCAAGAATTCGGCATTCAGTACTTC | CASSQEFGIQYF
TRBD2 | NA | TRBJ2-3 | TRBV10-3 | TGTGCCATCAGTGTAATCGGGGGGGCCGGGACAGATACGCAGTATTTT | CAISVIGGAGTDTQYF
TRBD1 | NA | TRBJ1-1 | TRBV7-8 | TGTGCCAGCAGAAGAGAGGACAGGGGGTCGGCTGAAGCTTTCTTT | CASRREDRGSAEAFF
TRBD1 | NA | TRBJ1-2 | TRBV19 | TGTGCCAGTAGTCAGGGGGGACGAGGTGGCTACACCTTC | CASSQGGRGGYTF
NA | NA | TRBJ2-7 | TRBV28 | TGTGCCAGCAGTCCATCCGAGGGTGGGAGGCAGTACTTC | CASSPSEGGRQYF
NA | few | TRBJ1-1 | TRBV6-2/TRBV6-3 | TGTGCCAGCAGTTATTTCGGGGGATCTGAAGCTTTCTTT | CASSYFGGSEAFF
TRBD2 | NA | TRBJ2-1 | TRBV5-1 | TGCGCCAGCAGCTTGAATAGCGGGGGGGCCTCTGAGCAGTTCTTC | CASSLNSGGASEQFF
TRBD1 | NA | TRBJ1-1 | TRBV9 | TGTGCCAGCAGCGCCCGGACAGGAACGAACACTGAAGCTTTCTTT | CASSARTGTNTEAFF
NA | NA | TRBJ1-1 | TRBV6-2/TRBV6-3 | TGTGCCAGCAGTTACTCAACGGCAGCGGAAGGGGCTTTCTTT | CASSYSTAAEGAFF
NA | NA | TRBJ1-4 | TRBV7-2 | TGTGCCAGCAGCTTTCGGGACATTAATGAAAAACTGTTTTTT | CASSFRDINEKLFF
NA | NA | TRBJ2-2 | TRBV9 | TGTGCCAGCAGCGTAGGACCGGGAGAGGGTGGGGACGGGGAGCTGTTTTTT | CASSVGPGEGGDGELFF
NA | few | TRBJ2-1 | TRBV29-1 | TGCAGCGTTGAATTAGGGGACAAGGAGTTCTTC | CSVELGDKEFF
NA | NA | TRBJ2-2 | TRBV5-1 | TGCGCCAGCAGCCCGGACGGACAGGGGGAGCTGTTTTTT | CASSPDGQGELFF
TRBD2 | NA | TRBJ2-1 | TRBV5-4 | TGTGCCAGCAGCCGCTTTTCTCGGACTAGCGGTGGCAATGAGCAGTTCTTC | CASSRFSRTSGGNEQFF
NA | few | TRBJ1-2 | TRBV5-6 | TGTGCCAGCAGCTTGTGGGGGGGCAAAGGCTACACCTTC | CASSLWGGKGYTF
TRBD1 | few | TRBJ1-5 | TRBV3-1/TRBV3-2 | TGTGCCAGCAGCCTCGGGACAGGGGGCAATCAGCCCCAGCATTTT | CASSLGTGGNQPQHF
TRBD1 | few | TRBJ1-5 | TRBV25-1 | TGTGCCAGCAGTGGGACAGGAGGGTCTCAGCCCCAGCATTTT | CASSGTGGSQPQHF
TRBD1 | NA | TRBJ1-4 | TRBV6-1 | TGTGCCAGCAGTGCTGGACAGGGAGGGTCATTATCAACTAATGAAAAACTGTTTTTT | CASSAGQGGSLSTNEKLFF
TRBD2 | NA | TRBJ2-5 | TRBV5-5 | TGTGCCAGCAGCTTTAGCGGGGGCAGGGAGACCCAGTACTTC | CASSFSGGRETQYF
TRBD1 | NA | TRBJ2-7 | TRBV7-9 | TGTGCCAGCAGCTCGGGACAGAGCTACGAGCAGTACTTC | CASSSGQSYEQYF
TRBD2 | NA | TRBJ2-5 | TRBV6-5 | TGTGCCAGCAGTTATGGACTAGCGGGGGCCCAAGAGACCCAGTACTTC | CASSYGLAGAQETQYF
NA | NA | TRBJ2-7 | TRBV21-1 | TGTGCCAGCAGCAAAGTAATCCCTGGACTAGCGGGCTACACATCCTACGAGCAGTACTTC | CASSKVIPGLAGYTSYEQYF
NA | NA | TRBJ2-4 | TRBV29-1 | TGCAGCGTTGGTGACAGAAAAAAAAACATTCAGTACTTC | CSVGDRKKNIQYF
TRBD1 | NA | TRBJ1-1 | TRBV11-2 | TGTGCCAGCAGCTTAGTGGGACAGGGGTGGACTGAAGCTTTCTTT | CASSLVGQGWTEAFF
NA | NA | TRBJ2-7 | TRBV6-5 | TGTGCCAGCAGGGGAGGCTCCTACGAGCAGTACTTC | CASRGGSYEQYF
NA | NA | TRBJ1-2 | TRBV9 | TGTGCCAGCAGCGTAGAGACAGACCTCCTTGGCTACACCTTC | CASSVETDLLGYTF
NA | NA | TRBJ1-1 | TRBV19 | TGTGCCAGTAGTGCGTCCCTCATGAACACTGAAGCTTTCTTT | CASSASLMNTEAFF
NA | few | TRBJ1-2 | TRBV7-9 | TGTGCCAGCAGCCGGGAATATGGCTACACCTTC | CASSREYGYTF
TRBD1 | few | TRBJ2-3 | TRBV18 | TGTGCCAGCTCAACGGCAGGGGGCGCGGGTCCCACAGATACGCAGTATTTT | CASSTAGGAGPTDTQYF
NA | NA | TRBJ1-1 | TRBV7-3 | TGTGCCAGCAGCTTAGGGGAGGAGAACACTGAAGCTTTCTTT | CASSLGEENTEAFF
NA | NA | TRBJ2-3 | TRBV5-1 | TGCGCCAGCAGCCCAGGCGCAGGGGGGCGGGATACGCAGTATTTT | CASSPGAGGRDTQYF
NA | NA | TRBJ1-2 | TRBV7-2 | TGTGCCAGCAACTTAGGGTTCCTAGGTGGCTACACCTTC | CASNLGFLGGYTF
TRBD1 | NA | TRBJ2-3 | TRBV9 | TGTGCCAGCAGCGCCCGACAGGGGGCTTTTAATACGCAGTATTTT | CASSARQGAFNTQYF
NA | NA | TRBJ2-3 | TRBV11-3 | TGTGCCAGCAGCTCAGGGGTTCGCGCAGATACGCAGTATTTT | CASSSGVRADTQYF
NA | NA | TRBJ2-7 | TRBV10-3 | TGTGCCATCAGTAGGACAGAGGGAGACTACGAGCAGTACTTC | CAISRTEGDYEQYF
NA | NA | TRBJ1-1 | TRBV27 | TGTGCCAGCAGTCTTAACAGGGCCACTGAAGCTTTCTTT | CASSLNRATEAFF
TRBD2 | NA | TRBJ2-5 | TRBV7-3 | TGTGCCAGCAGCCCCGGACTAGCGCAAGAGACCCAGTACTTC | CASSPGLAQETQYF
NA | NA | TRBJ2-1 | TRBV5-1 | TGCGCCAGCAGCTTACAGGGAAGCTCCTACAATGAGCAGTTCTTC | CASSLQGSSYNEQFF
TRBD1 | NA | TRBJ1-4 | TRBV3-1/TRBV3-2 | TGTGCCAGCAGCCGACAGCGGGGACAGGGTAATGAAAAACTGTTTTTT | CASSRQRGQGNEKLFF
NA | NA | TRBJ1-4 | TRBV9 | TGTGCCAGCAGCCTCAGACCCAGCGCAACTAATGAAAAACTGTTTTTT | CASSLRPSATNEKLFF
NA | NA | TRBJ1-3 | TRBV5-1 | TGCGCCAGCAGCTTGAATTTCGGGAATCCCTTAGCGTCCGGAAACACCATATATTTT | CASSLNFGNPLASGNTIYF
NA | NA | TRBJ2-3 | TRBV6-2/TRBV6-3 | TGTGCCAGCAGTTACTCGCCGGGGAACACAGATACGCAGTATTTT | CASSYSPGNTDTQYF
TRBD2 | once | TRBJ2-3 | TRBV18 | TGTGCCAGCTCACCACGCCTAGCGGGGGCGACCAGCGGAAATACGCAGTATTTT | CASSPRLAGATSGNTQYF
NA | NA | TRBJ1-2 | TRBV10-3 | TGTGCCATCAGTGAGTCAGCCGGTAACTATGGCTACACCTTC | CAISESAGNYGYTF
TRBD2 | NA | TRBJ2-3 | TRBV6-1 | TGTGCCAGCAGGGAACGGGGGGGGGTGGCTACAGATACGCAGTATTTT | CASRERGGVATDTQYF
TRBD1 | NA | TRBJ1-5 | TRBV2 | TGTGCCAGCAGCGACTCGACAGGGGCCCTGAATCAGCCCCAGCATTTT | CASSDSTGALNQPQHF